This T cell receptor (beta chain) is from a study of blood T cells in healthy people across ages. In the case of this clonotype: Antigen: not known.

Sample-barcoded 5' priming and a J-beta primer mix drove a second PCR of roughly 6 to 12 cycles. A single record per CDR3 protein comes from TCRdb applying MiXCR to the 5' RACE reads. The repertoire has 750,000 to 950,000 distinct CDR3 sequences, about 53% of them found once; the top ten carry roughly two fifths. The study drew donors from healthy Caucasian individuals in Russia aged roughly 6 to 100. Study results and caveats: When one million T cells were used, diversity estimates were thought to be underestimates.

The CDR3 is 15 residues long. Per the germline V gene, CDR1 is SNHLY and CDR2 is FYNNEI. V gave up 2 bases and J gave up 5 bases, with 13 bases separating them. Sequencing was performed on blood. The source of this sequence is a man older than 75 in good health. The genes are TRBV2 and TRBJ1-5, with a possible D match to TRBD1 (5 bases). The chain's CDR3 is CASSESPGLHQPQHF. The CDR3 DNA follows: TGTGCCAGCAGTGAATCGCCAGGGCTCCATCAGCCCCAGCATTTT.